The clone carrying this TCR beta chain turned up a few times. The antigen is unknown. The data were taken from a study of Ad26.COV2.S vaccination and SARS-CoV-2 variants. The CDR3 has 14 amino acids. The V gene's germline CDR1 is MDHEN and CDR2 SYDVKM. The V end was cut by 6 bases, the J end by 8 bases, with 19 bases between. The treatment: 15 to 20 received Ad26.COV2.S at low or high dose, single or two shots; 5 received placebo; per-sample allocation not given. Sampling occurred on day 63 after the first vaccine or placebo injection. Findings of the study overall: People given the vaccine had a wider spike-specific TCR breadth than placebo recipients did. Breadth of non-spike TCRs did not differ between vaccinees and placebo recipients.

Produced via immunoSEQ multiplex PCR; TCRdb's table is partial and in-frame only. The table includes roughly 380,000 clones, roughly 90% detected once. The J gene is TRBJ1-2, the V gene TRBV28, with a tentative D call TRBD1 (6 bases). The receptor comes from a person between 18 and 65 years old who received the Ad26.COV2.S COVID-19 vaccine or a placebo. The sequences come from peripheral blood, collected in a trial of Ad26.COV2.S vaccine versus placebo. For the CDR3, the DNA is TGTGCCAGCAGACCAGTTGGGGGGCTGAGGGGCTACACCTTC. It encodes CASRPVGGLRGYTF.